Reported below is one T cell receptor beta chain. Its antigen is unidentified. The entry originates in a study of cytomegalovirus exposure and HLA in healthy donors. Findings and caveats of the study: Later, TCR association rates were found to vary by HLA locus, highest for DRB1 and lowest for HLA-C. Upon later analysis, HLA-associated TCR beta chains proved more clonally expanded than other, equally common chains.

It was with 60 Vbeta and 13 Jbeta primers that the PCR ran. Sequencing used immunoSEQ multiplex PCR; TCRdb keeps in-frame clones, though not all of them. The sample includes about 130,000 clones, roughly 70% of them seen just once. Losses at the gene ends were 4 bases for V and 4 bases for J; bases not matched to a gene: 11. This CDR3 is 17 amino acids long. Germline V gives CDR1 SGHRS, CDR2 YFSETQ. Sequenced material: PBMCs. V and J are TRBV5-1 and TRBJ2-5, with 12 bases that match TRBD1. The sequence was collected from a woman aged 55-70 years in good health and CMV-seropositive. CDR3 in amino acids: CASSPRAGTGGVETQYF. In DNA form, the CDR3 reads TGCGCCAGCAGCCCCCGGGCCGGGACAGGGGGCGTAGAGACCCAGTACTTC.